Listed here are 2 T cell receptor beta chains from one sample, sequenced in a study of blood T cell repertoires in COVID-19. The table came from immunoSEQ multiplex PCR; TCRdb's copy has only in-frame clones and leaves some out. The sample includes under 200,000 clones, 70% to 90% of them seen just once. The source material was PBMCs or T cells enriched from blood (not recorded which). Source of these receptors: a woman under 30 who had recovered from COVID-19.

The gene calls are TRBV5-1 and TRBJ2-2; 9 nucleotides match TRBD2. V shed 0 bases and J 5 bases; nucleotides not matched to a gene: 2. Germline V gives CDR1 SGHRS, CDR2 YFSETQ. The CDR3 consists of 15 residues. CDR3 amino acids: CASSLATSGTGELFF. The CDR3 nucleotides read TGCGCCAGCAGCTTGGCAACTAGCGGGACCGGGGAGCTGTTTTTT.

Worth noting for this clone: Its ends do not fully match the called genes, so a read error is possible. The chain recombines TRBV7-3 with TRBJ2-7, with a tentative D call TRBD1 (5 bases). Germline V lookup: CDR1 SGHTA, CDR2 FQGTGA. The CDR3 spans 12 residues. CDR3 loop: CASSSLEGVLHF. DNA of the CDR3: TGTGCCAGCAGCTCCCTCGAAGGGGTGCTACACTTC.